The source of this T cell receptor beta chain is a study of T cell repertoires in cytomegalovirus infection. Study overall: In the study, CMV epitopes included recently identified HLA-C-restricted and well-studied HLA-B-restricted ones. Carrying CMV and the relevant HLA type showed in public TCR beta signatures. Study conclusions and caveats: There were HLA-C-restricted CMV-specific TCR beta clonotypes dominating the ex vivo response.

This clonotype was counted at least ten times. Its antigen is still unknown. V was clipped by 4 bases and J by 2 bases, with 10 bases between them. Germline CDR1 is KGHDR and CDR2 is SFDVKD. This CDR3 is 14 amino acids long. MiXCR was run by TCRdb on the reads, yielding one entry per CDR3 protein. The data show approximately 300,000 distinct CDR3 sequences, around 25% seen once. The rearrangement joins TRBV24-1 to TRBJ1-2; D may be TRBD1 (6 bases). Sample: cultured PBMCs, taken from culture after CMV antigen stimulation. The TCR sequence derives from a human donor in good health (CMV status not recorded). Some clones in this sample may be carry-over from other donors' samples. As DNA, the CDR3 is TGTGCCACCAGTGAAGGGGGGAAAAACTATGGCTACACCTTC. This gives the protein CATSEGGKNYGYTF.